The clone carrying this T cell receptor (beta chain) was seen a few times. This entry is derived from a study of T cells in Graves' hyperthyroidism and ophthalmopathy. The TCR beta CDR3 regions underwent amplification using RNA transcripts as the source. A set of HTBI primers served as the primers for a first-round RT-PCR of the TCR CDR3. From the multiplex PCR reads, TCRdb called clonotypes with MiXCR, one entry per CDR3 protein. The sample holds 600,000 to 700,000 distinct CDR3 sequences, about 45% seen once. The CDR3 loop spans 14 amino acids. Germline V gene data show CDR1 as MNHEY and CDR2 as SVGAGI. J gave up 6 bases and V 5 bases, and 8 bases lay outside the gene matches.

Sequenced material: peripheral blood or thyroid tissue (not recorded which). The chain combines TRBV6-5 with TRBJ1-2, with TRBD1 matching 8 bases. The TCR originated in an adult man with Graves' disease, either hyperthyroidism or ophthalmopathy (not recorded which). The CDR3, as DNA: TGTGCCAGCAGTGAACAAGGGACAGGAAATGGCTACACCTTC. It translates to CASSEQGTGNGYTF.